The clone carrying this TCR delta chain appeared a few times. TCRdb re-called the RT-PCR reads with CATT. The data contain under 5,500 delta-chain clones, 9.8% of them singletons. This sample was taken from a study of gamma-delta T cells after stem cell transplantation. The germline V gene encodes CDR1 GEAIGNYY and CDR2 EKD. The CDR3 extends over 19 amino acids. V was clipped by 4 bases and J by 0 bases; unmatched bases: 10. This chain joins TRDV2 and TRDJ3; 8 nucleotides agree with TRDD3. The origin of this receptor is a human donor. It is not recorded whose cells these are; they may come from a transplant donor. The sample consisted of gamma-delta T cells. CDR3 in amino acids: CACDTTGGRGSWDTRQMFF. The CDR3 DNA reads as TGTGCCTGTGATACCACTGGGGGCCGCGGCTCCTGGGACACCCGACAGATGTTTTTC.